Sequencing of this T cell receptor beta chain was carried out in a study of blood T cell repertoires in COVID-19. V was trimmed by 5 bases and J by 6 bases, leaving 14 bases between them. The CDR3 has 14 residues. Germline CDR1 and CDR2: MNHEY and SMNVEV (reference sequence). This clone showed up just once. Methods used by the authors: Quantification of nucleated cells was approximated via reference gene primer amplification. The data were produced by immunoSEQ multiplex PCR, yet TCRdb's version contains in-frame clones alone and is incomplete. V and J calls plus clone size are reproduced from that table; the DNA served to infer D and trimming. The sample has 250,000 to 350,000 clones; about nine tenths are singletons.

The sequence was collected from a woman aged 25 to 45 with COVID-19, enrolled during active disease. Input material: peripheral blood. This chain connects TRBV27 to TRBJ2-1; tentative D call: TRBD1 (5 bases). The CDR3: CASSPLVRGNEQFF. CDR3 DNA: TGTGCCAGCAGTCCCCTAGTTAGGGGCAATGAGCAGTTCTTC.